What follows is one TCR beta chain and its context. Its antigen is still unknown. These data belong to a study of shared clonotypes between healthy human individuals. Study conclusions and caveats: Between a handful of donors, naive CD4 clonotypes were shared at a level of about 5%.

Sorted-subset replicate PCRs used about 200 ng DNA, about 30,000 T cell genomes. Method: immunoSEQ multiplex PCR; TCRdb's copy keeps in-frame clones and lacks some. The profile covers 400,000 to 600,000 clones, with around 96% appearing a single time and about 0.06% taken by the ten largest. Germline lookup yields CDR1 SEHNR and CDR2 FQNEAQ (reference sequence). With 1 base removed from V and 2 bases from J, the gap between germline ends came to 12 bases. The CDR3 contains 16 residues. CD4+ cells yielded CD45RA+ naive and CD45RA-negative memory subsets. The chain has TRBV7-9 and TRBJ2-1; D is possibly TRBD1 or TRBD2 (5 bases each). The sequence came from a woman between 25 and 40 years old in good health. Sequencing was done on a sample of naive CD4+ T cells sorted from blood. Regarding subset: CD45RA+ positively selected. The CDR3 loop is CASSLGAGTPYNEQFF. The CDR3 DNA is TGTGCCAGCAGCTTAGGGGCAGGGACCCCCTACAATGAGCAGTTCTTC. Drawing the rest from reference TRBV7-9 and TRBJ2-1, the complete variable domain is DTGVSQNPRHKITKRGQNVTFRCDPISEHNRLYWYRQTLGQGPEFLTYFQNEAQLEKSRLLSDRFSAERPKGSFSTLEIQRTEQGDSAMYLCASSLGAGTPYNEQFFGPGTRLTVL.